The TCR beta chain described here comes from a study of T cells in Graves' hyperthyroidism and ophthalmopathy. This clonotype was recorded only once. Antigen specificity is unknown. Authors of the study amplified TCR beta CDR3 regions from RNA transcripts. HTBI primers drove first-round RT-PCR of the TCR CDR3. TCRdb used MiXCR to reprocess the multiplex PCR reads, holding one entry per CDR3 protein. The table includes a few hundred thousand distinct CDR3 sequences, around 46% detected once. Findings and limits, study-wide: From stable hyperthyroidism, ophthalmopathy was separated by a 13 V-J model.

Those with hyperthyroidism were 18 to 65 years old, newly diagnosed, and ill for under 2 months. This CDR3 is 13 amino acids long. Trimming cost V 11 bases and J 3 bases, with 17 bases left between them. CDR1 ENHRY and CDR2 SYGVKD come from the germline V gene. V usage is TRBV10-3 and J usage is TRBJ2-7; D might be TRBD2 (6 bases). Sequences were obtained from peripheral blood or thyroid tissue (not recorded which). The receptor was derived from a woman under 30 with Graves' hyperthyroidism. The DNA for the CDR3 is TGTGCCGTAAGGGACGGGGGAAACTACGAGCAGTACTTC. Its protein is CAVRDGGNYEQYF.